These T cell receptor beta chains were read from a single sample in a study of identical twins. One entry per CDR3 protein, called by TCRdb with MiXCR from the 5' RACE reads. The top ten clones hold over 10% of a sample with 600,000 to 850,000 distinct CDR3 sequences, about 20% of them seen once. These data also formed part of another study, on T cells expressing NK-cell markers.

Sequencing input: PBMCs. The receptor set was obtained from a woman aged 18-35 years in good health. Both conserved end residues are part of each CDR3. D genes are given only for firm matches. For some rows the clone size is stated as once, few or many, or as a class when expanded; others skip it.

D: .; size: .; V: TRBV7-2; J: TRBJ2-1; DNA: TGTGCCAGCAGCTTAGGGCCCTTTTTAGAGCAGTTCTTC; CDR3: CASSLGPFLEQFF
D: .; size: .; V: TRBV12-3/TRBV12-4; J: TRBJ1-3; DNA: TGTGCCAGCAGTCCTCCGGTCCATGGGTTAAGCCAGGTGGATTTT; CDR3: CASSPPVHGLSQVDF
D: .; size: .; V: TRBV5-1; J: TRBJ2-3; DNA: TGCGCCAGCAGCTTGGGCGCGGTTAGCACAGATACGCAGTATTTT; CDR3: CASSLGAVSTDTQYF
D: .; size: many; V: TRBV12-3/TRBV12-4; J: TRBJ2-2; DNA: TGTGCCAGCAGTTACGGGGCGGGTACCGGGGAGCTGTTTTTT; CDR3: CASSYGAGTGELFF
D: .; size: .; V: TRBV20-1; J: TRBJ2-1; DNA: TGCAGTGCTAGAGATAGGCCCTCGCCGTACAATGAGCAGTTCTTC; CDR3: CSARDRPSPYNEQFF
D: TRBD2; size: .; V: TRBV3-1; J: TRBJ2-7; DNA: TGTGCCAGCAGCCGCACTAGCGGGGGGAATTACGAGCAGTACTTC; CDR3: CASSRTSGGNYEQYF
D: .; size: few; V: TRBV7-9; J: TRBJ2-1; DNA: TGTGCCAGCAGCTCCGGGACATGGGGAACTCCCCTCTTCTTC; CDR3: CASSSGTWGTPLFF
D: TRBD1; size: many; V: TRBV19; J: TRBJ1-1; DNA: TGTGCCAGTAGTATGCACGATCAGGGGGCACCTGAAGCTTTCTTT; CDR3: CASSMHDQGAPEAFF
D: TRBD1; size: few; V: TRBV7-2; J: TRBJ2-3; DNA: TGTGCCAGCAGGGAGCAGGGGGCGCAGGGCACAGATACGCAGTATTTT; CDR3: CASREQGAQGTDTQYF
D: .; size: .; V: TRBV30; J: TRBJ2-3; DNA: TGTGCCTGGAGTGGAGAAACAGATACGCAGTATTTT; CDR3: CAWSGETDTQYF
D: .; size: few; V: TRBV19; J: TRBJ1-1; DNA: TGTGCCAGTAGTACGGTAGAAGCTTTCTTT; CDR3: CASSTVEAFF
D: .; size: .; V: TRBV24-1; J: TRBJ2-1; DNA: TGTGCCACCAGTGACCATAGGAATGAGCAGTTCTTC; CDR3: CATSDHRNEQFF
D: .; size: .; V: TRBV5-1; J: TRBJ2-5; DNA: TGCGCCAGCAGCCCCCGGGGGACAAGGGAGGAGACCCAGTACTTC; CDR3: CASSPRGTREETQYF
D: TRBD1; size: .; V: TRBV29-1; J: TRBJ1-1; DNA: TGCAGCGTTGAAAAGGGGGCGGATGAAGCTTTCTTT; CDR3: CSVEKGADEAFF
D: TRBD1; size: few; V: TRBV20-1; J: TRBJ1-5; DNA: TGCAGTGCACAGGGGGGAAGCAATCAGCCCCAGCATTTT; CDR3: CSAQGGSNQPQHF
D: TRBD2; size: many; V: TRBV11-1; J: TRBJ2-3; DNA: TGTGCCAGCAGCTTAGAGGGTAGCGGGAGGGCCTATCCAGATACGCAGTATTTT; CDR3: CASSLEGSGRAYPDTQYF
D: .; size: few; V: TRBV7-2; J: TRBJ1-5; DNA: TGTGCCAGCAGCTTGTGGGGGGGTCAGCCCCAGCATTTT; CDR3: CASSLWGGQPQHF
D: .; size: few; V: TRBV12-3/TRBV12-4; J: TRBJ2-1; DNA: TGTGCCAGCGAGGACTCCAGCTCCTACAATGAGCAGTTCTTC; CDR3: CASEDSSSYNEQFF
D: .; size: few; V: TRBV5-1; J: TRBJ1-2; DNA: TGCGCCAGCAGCTTGAACGGGGATGGCTACACCTTC; CDR3: CASSLNGDGYTF
D: .; size: .; V: TRBV11-2; J: TRBJ2-5; DNA: TGTGCCAGCAGCCTGGGTGGGGGACACATCCAAGAGACCCAGTACTTC; CDR3: CASSLGGGHIQETQYF
D: .; size: few; V: TRBV10-3; J: TRBJ2-7; DNA: TGTGCCATCAGGAGGGACGGAAACTACGAGCAGTACTTC; CDR3: CAIRRDGNYEQYF
D: .; size: few; V: TRBV27; J: TRBJ2-1; DNA: TGTGCCAGCAGTTTAACCAGGGGCGATGAGCAGTTCTTC; CDR3: CASSLTRGDEQFF
D: TRBD2; size: many; V: TRBV7-8; J: TRBJ2-7; DNA: TGTGCCAGCAATAGCGGGGTCTCCTACGAGCAGTACTTC; CDR3: CASNSGVSYEQYF
D: .; size: .; V: TRBV5-1; J: TRBJ2-5; DNA: TGCGCCAGCAGCTTGGGGTCAGCATTCCAAGAGACCCAGTACTTC; CDR3: CASSLGSAFQETQYF
D: TRBD2; size: .; V: TRBV6-4; J: TRBJ2-1; DNA: TGTGCCAGCAGTGACTCCGGGGGGGAAAAGTTCTTC; CDR3: CASSDSGGEKFF
D: .; size: many; V: TRBV5-4; J: TRBJ2-2; DNA: TGTGCCAGCAGCTTCATCGGGGAGCTGTTTTTT; CDR3: CASSFIGELFF
D: .; size: many; V: TRBV12-3/TRBV12-4; J: TRBJ2-3; DNA: TGTGCCAGCAGTAAGGATGGGATCACGCAGTATTTT; CDR3: CASSKDGITQYF
D: TRBD1; size: few; V: TRBV12-3/TRBV12-4; J: TRBJ1-3; DNA: TGTGCCAGCAGCTGGACAGGGGGTCGGGGAAACACCATATATTTT; CDR3: CASSWTGGRGNTIYF
D: TRBD2; size: few; V: TRBV10-1; J: TRBJ2-3; DNA: TGCGCCAGCAGTACTAGCGGGAGGACCTCTAGCACAGATACGCAGTATTTT; CDR3: CASSTSGRTSSTDTQYF
D: .; size: few; V: TRBV24-1; J: TRBJ1-5; DNA: TGTGCCACCAGTGACGGGTCGGGGGATCAGCCCCAGCATTTT; CDR3: CATSDGSGDQPQHF
D: TRBD2; size: few; V: TRBV7-2; J: TRBJ2-3; DNA: TGTGCCAGCAGCCAATTCATAGCGGGCAGCACAGATACGCAGTATTTT; CDR3: CASSQFIAGSTDTQYF
D: .; size: few; V: TRBV7-9; J: TRBJ2-7; DNA: TGTGCCAGCAGCTCGTATCTAAACGAGCAGTACTTC; CDR3: CASSSYLNEQYF
D: .; size: .; V: TRBV28; J: TRBJ2-2; DNA: TGTGCCAGCAGTTTAACCCCATTGACCCGGACTAACACCGGGGAGCTGTTTTTT; CDR3: CASSLTPLTRTNTGELFF
D: .; size: once; V: TRBV13; J: TRBJ1-5; DNA: TGTGCCAGCAGCTTAGGGGGCAGGGGCCATCAGCCCCAGCATTTT; CDR3: CASSLGGRGHQPQHF
D: .; size: .; V: TRBV12-3/TRBV12-4; J: TRBJ2-7; DNA: TGTGCCAGCAGTTCCAACGCGGGTCGGGGCGAGCAGTACTTC; CDR3: CASSSNAGRGEQYF
D: .; size: few; V: TRBV11-2; J: TRBJ2-1; DNA: TGTGCCAGCAGCTACCTTGACAGCCGCTCCTACAATGAGCAGTTCTTC; CDR3: CASSYLDSRSYNEQFF
D: .; size: .; V: TRBV7-2; J: TRBJ2-7; DNA: TGTGCCAGCAGCCCCGTACCCTACTACGAGCAGTACTTC; CDR3: CASSPVPYYEQYF
D: .; size: .; V: TRBV5-1; J: TRBJ2-1; DNA: TGCGCCAGCAGCTTAGCCAGGGGGGGGCAGTTCTTC; CDR3: CASSLARGGQFF
D: .; size: few; V: TRBV9; J: TRBJ1-5; DNA: TGTGCCAGCACCACAGGGCCCGACGGCAATCAGCCCCAGCATTTT; CDR3: CASTTGPDGNQPQHF
D: TRBD2; size: few; V: TRBV5-1; J: TRBJ2-1; DNA: TGCGCCAGCAGCTTGGTTGGCGGGGGAGGGAATGAGCAGTTCTTC; CDR3: CASSLVGGGGNEQFF
D: TRBD1; size: few; V: TRBV12-3/TRBV12-4; J: TRBJ2-2; DNA: TGTGCCAGCAGACGACAGGGGGCGAACACCGGGGAGCTGTTTTTT; CDR3: CASRRQGANTGELFF